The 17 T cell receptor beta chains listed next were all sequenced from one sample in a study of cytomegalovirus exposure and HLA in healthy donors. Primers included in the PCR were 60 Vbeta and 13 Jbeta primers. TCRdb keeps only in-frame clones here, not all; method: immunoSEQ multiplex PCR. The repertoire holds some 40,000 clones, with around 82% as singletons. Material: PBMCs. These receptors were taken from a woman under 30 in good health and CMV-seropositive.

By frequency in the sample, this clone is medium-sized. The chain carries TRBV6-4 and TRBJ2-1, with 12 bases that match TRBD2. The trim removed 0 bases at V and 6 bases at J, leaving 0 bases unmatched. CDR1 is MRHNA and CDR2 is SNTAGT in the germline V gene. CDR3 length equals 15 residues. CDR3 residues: CASSDSTSGSNEQFF. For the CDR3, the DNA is TGTGCCAGCAGTGACTCGACTAGCGGGAGCAATGAGCAGTTCTTC.

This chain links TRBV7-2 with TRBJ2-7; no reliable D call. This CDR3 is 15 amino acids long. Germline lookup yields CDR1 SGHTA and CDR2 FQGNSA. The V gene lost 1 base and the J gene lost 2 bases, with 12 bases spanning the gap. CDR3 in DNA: TGTGCCAGCAGCTTAGAACCATTTAACACCTACGAGCAGTACTTC. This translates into CASSLEPFNTYEQYF.

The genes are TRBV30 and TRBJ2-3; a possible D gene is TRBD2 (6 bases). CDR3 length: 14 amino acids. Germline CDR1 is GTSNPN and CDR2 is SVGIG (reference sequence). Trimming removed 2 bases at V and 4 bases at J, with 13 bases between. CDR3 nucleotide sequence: TGTGCCTGGAGTCCCGGGACTCTATCAGATACGCAGTATTTT. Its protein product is CAWSPGTLSDTQYF. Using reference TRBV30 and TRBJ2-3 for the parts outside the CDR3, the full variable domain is SQTIHQWPATLVQPVGSPLSLECTVEGTSNPNLYWYRQAAGRGLQLLFYSVGIGQISSEVPQNLSASRPQDRQFILSSKKLLLSDSGFYLCAWSPGTLSDTQYFGPGTRLTVL.

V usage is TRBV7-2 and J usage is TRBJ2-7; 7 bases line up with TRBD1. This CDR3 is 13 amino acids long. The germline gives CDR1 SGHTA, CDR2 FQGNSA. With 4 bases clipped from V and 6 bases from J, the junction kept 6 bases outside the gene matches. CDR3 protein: CASSSTGFGEQYF. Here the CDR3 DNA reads TGTGCCAGCAGCTCGACAGGGTTCGGCGAGCAGTACTTC.

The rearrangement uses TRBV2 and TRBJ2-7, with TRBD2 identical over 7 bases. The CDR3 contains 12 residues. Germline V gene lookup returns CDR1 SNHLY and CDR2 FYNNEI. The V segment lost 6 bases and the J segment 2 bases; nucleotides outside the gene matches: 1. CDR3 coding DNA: TGTGCCAGCAGGACTAGCACCTACGAGCAGTACTTC. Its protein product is CASRTSTYEQYF.

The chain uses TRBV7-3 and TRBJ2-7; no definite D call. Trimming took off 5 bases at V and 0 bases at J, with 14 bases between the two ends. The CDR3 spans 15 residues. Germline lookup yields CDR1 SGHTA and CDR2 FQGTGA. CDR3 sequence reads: CASSPRVGSSYEQYF. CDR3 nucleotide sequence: TGTGCCAGCAGCCCCCGGGTAGGAAGCTCCTACGAGCAGTACTTC.

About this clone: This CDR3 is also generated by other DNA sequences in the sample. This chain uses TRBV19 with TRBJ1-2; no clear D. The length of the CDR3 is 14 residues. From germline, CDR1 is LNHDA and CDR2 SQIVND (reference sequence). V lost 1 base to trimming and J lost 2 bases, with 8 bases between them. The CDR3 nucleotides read TGTGCCAGTAGTATAGTTGGAGGGAACTATGGCTACACCTTC. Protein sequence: CASSIVGGNYGYTF.

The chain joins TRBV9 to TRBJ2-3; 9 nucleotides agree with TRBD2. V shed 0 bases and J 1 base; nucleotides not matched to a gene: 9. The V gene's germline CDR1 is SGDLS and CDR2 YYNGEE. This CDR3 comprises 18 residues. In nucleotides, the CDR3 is TGTGCCAGCAGCGTAGGTGGAGGGCTAGCGGGGCGCACAGATACGCAGTATTTT. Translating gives CASSVGGGLAGRTDTQYF.

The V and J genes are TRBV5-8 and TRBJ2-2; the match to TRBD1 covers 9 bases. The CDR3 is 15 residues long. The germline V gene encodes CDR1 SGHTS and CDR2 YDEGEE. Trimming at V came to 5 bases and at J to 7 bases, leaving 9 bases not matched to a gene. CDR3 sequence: CASSSGTGSVGELFF. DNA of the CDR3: TGTGCCAGCAGTTCCGGGACAGGGTCGGTCGGGGAGCTGTTTTTT. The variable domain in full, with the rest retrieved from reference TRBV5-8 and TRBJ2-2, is EAGVTQSPTHLIKTRGQQATLRCSPISGHTSVYWYQQALGLGLQFLLWYDEGEERNRGNFPPRFSGRQFPNYSSELNVNALELEDSALYLCASSSGTGSVGELFFGEGSRLTVL.

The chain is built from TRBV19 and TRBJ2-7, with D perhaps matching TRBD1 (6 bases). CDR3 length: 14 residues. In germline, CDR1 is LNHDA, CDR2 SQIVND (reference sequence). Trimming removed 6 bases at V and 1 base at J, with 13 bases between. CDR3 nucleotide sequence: TGTGCCAGTAGAGGCCGACAGGCATCCTACGAGCAGTACTTC. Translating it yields CASRGRQASYEQYF.

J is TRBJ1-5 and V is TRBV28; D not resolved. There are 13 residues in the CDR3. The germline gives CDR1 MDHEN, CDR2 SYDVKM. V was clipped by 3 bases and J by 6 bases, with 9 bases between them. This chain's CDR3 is CASSFPGFQPQHF. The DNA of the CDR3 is TGTGCCAGCAGTTTTCCCGGTTTTCAGCCCCAGCATTTT.

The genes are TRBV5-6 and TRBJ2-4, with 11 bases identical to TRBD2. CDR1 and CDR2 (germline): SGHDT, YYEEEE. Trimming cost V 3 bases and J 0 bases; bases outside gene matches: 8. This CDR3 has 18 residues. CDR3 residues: CASSSATSGVLAKNIQYF. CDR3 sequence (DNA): TGTGCCAGCAGCTCGGCGACTAGCGGGGTCCTAGCCAAAAACATTCAGTACTTC.

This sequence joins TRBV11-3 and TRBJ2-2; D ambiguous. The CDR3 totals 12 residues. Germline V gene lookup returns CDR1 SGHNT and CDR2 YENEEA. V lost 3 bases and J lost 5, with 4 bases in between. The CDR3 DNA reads TGTGCCAGCAGCTTGCGGACCGGGGAGCTGTTTTTT. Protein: CASSLRTGELFF.

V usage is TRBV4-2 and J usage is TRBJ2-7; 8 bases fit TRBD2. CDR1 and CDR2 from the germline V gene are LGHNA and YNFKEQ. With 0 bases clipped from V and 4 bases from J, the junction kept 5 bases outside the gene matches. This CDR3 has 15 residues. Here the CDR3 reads CASSQDSGEPYEQYF. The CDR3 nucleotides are TGTGCCAGCAGCCAAGATAGCGGGGAACCTTACGAGCAGTACTTC.

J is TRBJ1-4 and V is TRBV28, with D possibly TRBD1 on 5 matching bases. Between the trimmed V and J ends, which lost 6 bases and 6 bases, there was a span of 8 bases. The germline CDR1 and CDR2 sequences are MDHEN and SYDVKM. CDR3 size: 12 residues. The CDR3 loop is CASRRRDEKLFF. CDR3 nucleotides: TGTGCCAGCAGACGCAGGGATGAAAAACTGTTTTTT.

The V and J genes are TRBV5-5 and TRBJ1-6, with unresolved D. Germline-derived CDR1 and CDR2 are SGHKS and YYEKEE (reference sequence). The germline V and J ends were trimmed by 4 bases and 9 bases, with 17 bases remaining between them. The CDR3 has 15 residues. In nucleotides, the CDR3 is TGTGCCAGCAGCGTCGACCTACTTCTAGGTTCACCCCTCCACTTT. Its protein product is CASSVDLLLGSPLHF.

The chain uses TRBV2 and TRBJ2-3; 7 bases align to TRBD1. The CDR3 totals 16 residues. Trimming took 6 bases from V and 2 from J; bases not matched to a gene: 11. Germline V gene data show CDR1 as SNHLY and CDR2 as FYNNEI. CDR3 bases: TGTGCCAGCAGCCAAGACAGGGCATTTTTCACAGATACGCAGTATTTT. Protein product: CASSQDRAFFTDTQYF.